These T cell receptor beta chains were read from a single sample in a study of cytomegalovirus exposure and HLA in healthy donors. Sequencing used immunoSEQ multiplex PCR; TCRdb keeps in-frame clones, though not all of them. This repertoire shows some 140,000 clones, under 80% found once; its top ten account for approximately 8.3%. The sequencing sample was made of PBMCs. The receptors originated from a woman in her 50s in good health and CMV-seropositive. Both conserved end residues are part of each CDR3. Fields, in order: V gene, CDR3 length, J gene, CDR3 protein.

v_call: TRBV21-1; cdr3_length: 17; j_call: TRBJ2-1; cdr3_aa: CASSTHSGTGDNNEQFF
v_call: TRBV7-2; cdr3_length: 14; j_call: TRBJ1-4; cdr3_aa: CASRPGATNEKLFF
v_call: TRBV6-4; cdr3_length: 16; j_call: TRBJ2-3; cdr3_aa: CASSVGTSGGTDTQYF
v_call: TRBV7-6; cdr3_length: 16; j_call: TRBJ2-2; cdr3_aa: CASSPPSGGITGELFF
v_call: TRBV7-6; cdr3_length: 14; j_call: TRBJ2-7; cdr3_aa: CASSSGTGVNEQYF
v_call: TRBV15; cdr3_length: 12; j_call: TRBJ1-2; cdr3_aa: CATSRDVYGYTF
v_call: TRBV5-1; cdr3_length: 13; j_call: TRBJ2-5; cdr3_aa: CASSLYREETQYF
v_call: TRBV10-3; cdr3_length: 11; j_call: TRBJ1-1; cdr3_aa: CAIPTKEEAFF
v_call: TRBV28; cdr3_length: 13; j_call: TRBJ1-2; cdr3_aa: CASRTWDRGSYTF
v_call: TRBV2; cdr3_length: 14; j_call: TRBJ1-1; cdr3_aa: CASTVRGGDTEAFF
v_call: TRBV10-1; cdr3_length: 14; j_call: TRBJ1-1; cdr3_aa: CASSLAGDRRQAFF
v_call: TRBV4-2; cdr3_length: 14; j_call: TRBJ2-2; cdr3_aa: CASSHNQGSGELFF
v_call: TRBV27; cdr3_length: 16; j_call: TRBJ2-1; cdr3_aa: CASSFLGGGARNEQFF
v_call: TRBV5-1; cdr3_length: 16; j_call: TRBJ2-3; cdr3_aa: CASSQGQGTSTDTQYF
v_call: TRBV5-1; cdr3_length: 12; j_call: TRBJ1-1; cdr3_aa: CASIDGGLVAFF
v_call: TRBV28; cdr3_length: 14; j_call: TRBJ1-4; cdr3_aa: CASSSDRVEEKLFF
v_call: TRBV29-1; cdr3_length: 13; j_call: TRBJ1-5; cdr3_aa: CSVDQGVGQPQHF
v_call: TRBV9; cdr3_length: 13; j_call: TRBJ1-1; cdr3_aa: CASSPGEGGEAFF
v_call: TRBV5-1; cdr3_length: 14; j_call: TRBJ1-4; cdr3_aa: CASSHGQGDEKLFF
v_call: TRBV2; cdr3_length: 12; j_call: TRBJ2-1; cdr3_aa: CASKGAGPEQFF
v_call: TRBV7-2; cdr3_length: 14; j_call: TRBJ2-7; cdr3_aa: CASTRPGVPYEQYF
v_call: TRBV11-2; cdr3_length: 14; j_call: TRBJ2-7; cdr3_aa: CASRTSGPSYEQYF
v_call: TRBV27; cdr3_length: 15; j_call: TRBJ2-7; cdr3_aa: CASSLRLGPSGEQYF
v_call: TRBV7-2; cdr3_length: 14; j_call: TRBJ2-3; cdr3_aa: CASSLGAERATQYF